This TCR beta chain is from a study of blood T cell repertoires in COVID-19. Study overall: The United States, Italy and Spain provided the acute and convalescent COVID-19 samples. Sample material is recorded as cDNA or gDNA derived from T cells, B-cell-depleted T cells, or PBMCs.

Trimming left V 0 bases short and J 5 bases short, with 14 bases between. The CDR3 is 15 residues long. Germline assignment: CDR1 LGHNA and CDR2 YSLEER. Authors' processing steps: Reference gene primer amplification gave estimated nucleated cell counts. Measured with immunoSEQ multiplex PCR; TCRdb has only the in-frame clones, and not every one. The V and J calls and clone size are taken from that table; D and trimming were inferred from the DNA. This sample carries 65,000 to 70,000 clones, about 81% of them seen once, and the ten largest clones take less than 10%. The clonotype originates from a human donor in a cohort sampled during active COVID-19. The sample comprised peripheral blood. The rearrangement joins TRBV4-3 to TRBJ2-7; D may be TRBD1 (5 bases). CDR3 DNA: TGCGCCAGCAGCCAAGAAGGGATAGGGGAAAACGAGCAGTACTTC. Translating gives CASSQEGIGENEQYF.